A single sample is the source of the 10 T cell receptor beta chains below, sequenced in a study of T cells in Graves' hyperthyroidism and ophthalmopathy. TCR beta CDR3 regions were amplified from RNA transcripts. A set of HTBI primers served as the primers for a first-round RT-PCR of the TCR CDR3. MiXCR, run by TCRdb on the multiplex PCR reads, gives a single entry per CDR3 protein. Counted here are fewer than 25,000 distinct CDR3 sequences, around 50% occurring once; the ten biggest clones make up about 25%. The sample consisted of blood. The receptors were gathered from a woman between 35 and 50 years old with Graves' hyperthyroidism that later progressed to Graves' ophthalmopathy.

In its sample, this clonotype was seen many times. The V and J genes are TRBV5-1 and TRBJ2-5, with TRBD1 matching over 7 bases. J was trimmed by 5 bases and V by 4 bases; bases with no gene match: 5. The CDR3 length is 13 residues. Germline CDR1 and CDR2: SGHRS and YFSETQ. This CDR3 reads CASSRQGEETQYF. Here the CDR3 DNA reads TGCGCCAGCAGCCGACAGGGAGAGGAGACCCAGTACTTC.

This clonotype is labeled as medium-sized. The rearrangement links TRBV20-1 to TRBJ2-5; the match to TRBD2 covers 7 bases. Germline CDR1 reads DFQATT; CDR2 reads SNEGSKA (reference sequence). This CDR3 spans 14 amino acids. The trim removed 5 bases at V and 5 bases at J, leaving 11 bases unmatched. CDR3 coding DNA: TGCAGTGCTCGGCGGGACCTGCGGGAGGAGACCCAGTACTTC. Protein: CSARRDLREETQYF.

The chain couples TRBV7-9 to TRBJ1-1, with 8 bases identical to TRBD1. The junction had 2 bases not matched to a gene; V was cut back by 5 bases and J by 0 bases. Germline V gene sequence: CDR1 SEHNR, CDR2 FQNEAQ (reference sequence). The CDR3 is made up of 14 amino acids. CDR3 in amino acids: CASSTDRVNTEAFF. For the CDR3, the DNA is TGTGCCAGCAGCACGGACAGGGTGAACACTGAAGCTTTCTTT.

The rearrangement joins TRBV19 to TRBJ2-3; the match to TRBD2 covers 7 bases. V lost 3 bases and J lost 3; bases outside the gene matches: 12. The CDR3 runs 17 residues. Germline V CDR1 and CDR2: LNHDA, SQIVND (reference sequence). The CDR3 is CASSMRLADTITDTQYF. The CDR3 bases are TGTGCCAGTAGTATGCGGCTAGCGGACACTATTACAGATACGCAGTATTTT.

J is TRBJ2-7 and V is TRBV20-1; 7 bases are a match to TRBD2. Trimming cost V 0 bases and J 4 bases; bases outside gene matches: 12. This CDR3 spans 16 amino acids. Germline V lookup: CDR1 DFQATT, CDR2 SNEGSKA (reference sequence). The CDR3 loop is CSARDRGGEGIYEQYF. CDR3 nucleotides: TGCAGTGCTAGAGATAGGGGTGGGGAGGGTATATACGAGCAGTACTTC.

Ten or more counts support this clonotype. The genes are TRBV5-4 and TRBJ2-1; D is unclear. V gave up 0 bases and J gave up 5 bases, with 6 bases separating them. This CDR3 has 13 residues. The germline CDR1 and CDR2 sequences are SGHNT and YYREEE (reference sequence). The CDR3 here is CASSLDSHNEQFF. The CDR3 DNA reads TGTGCCAGCAGCTTGGACAGTCACAATGAGCAGTTCTTC.

This rearrangement joins TRBV2 to TRBJ1-2; no firm D call. The CDR3 consists of 14 residues. Trimming removed 5 bases at V and 4 bases at J, with 14 bases between. Germline V gene sequence: CDR1 SNHLY, CDR2 FYNNEI. The CDR3 sequence: CASSWTSGSYGYTF. The CDR3 nucleotides are TGTGCCAGCAGTTGGACTAGCGGGAGCTATGGCTACACCTTC.

This sequence joins TRBV2 and TRBJ2-7, with 8 bases lining up with TRBD1. Germline trimming cut 4 bases from V and 0 bases from J; bases unmatched to any gene: 2. Germline CDR1 reads SNHLY; CDR2 reads FYNNEI. The CDR3 totals 14 residues. CDR3 region: CASSGDRGSYEQYF. In DNA, the CDR3 is TGTGCCAGCAGTGGCGACAGGGGCTCCTACGAGCAGTACTTC.

The chain carries TRBV7-9 and TRBJ1-5; D is ambiguous. The germline V and J ends were trimmed by 5 bases and 13 bases, with 18 bases remaining between them. Germline V gives CDR1 SEHNR, CDR2 FQNEAQ (reference sequence). The CDR3 is made up of 13 amino acids. CDR3 residues: CASSPGPAGQQHF. CDR3 coding DNA: TGTGCCAGCAGCCCTGGGCCCGCAGGTCAGCAGCATTTT.

This clonotype rates as medium-sized. The chain is built from TRBV7-8 and TRBJ2-5, with TRBD2 identical over 8 bases. V gave up 5 bases and J gave up 5 bases; unmatched junction bases: 4. The CDR3 length is 13 residues. Per germline, CDR1 SGHVS and CDR2 FQNEAQ. The CDR3 loop is CASSPGTRETQYF. In nucleotides, the CDR3 is TGTGCCAGCAGCCCCGGGACTAGGGAGACCCAGTACTTC. Full variable domain (remainder filled in from reference TRBV7-8 and TRBJ2-5): GAGVSQSPRYKVAKRGQDVALRCDPISGHVSLFWYQQALGQGPEFLTYFQNEAQLDKSGLPSDRFFAERPEGSVSTLKIQRTQQEDSAVYLCASSPGTRETQYFGPGTRLLVL.